The present T cell receptor beta chain was sequenced within a study of identical twins. This clonotype was counted ten times or more. Trimming took off 7 bases at V and 2 bases at J, with 11 bases between the two ends. This CDR3 has 13 amino acids. CDR1 and CDR2 from the germline V gene are SGHRS and YFSETQ. Unique molecular identifiers were present on cDNA, and template switching added a universal primer site. TCRdb used MiXCR to reprocess the 5' RACE reads, holding one entry per CDR3 protein. The sample has more than 400,000 distinct CDR3 sequences; around 15% are singletons. The sample also formed part of further work on yellow fever vaccine responses in identical twins.

Material: CD4+ T cells sorted from blood. This receptor was taken from a woman aged 18-30 years in good health. The V and J genes are TRBV5-1 and TRBJ2-3; maybe TRBD2 (5 bases). The CDR3: CASQLDPTDTQYF. DNA of the CDR3: TGCGCCAGCCAACTAGACCCCACAGATACGCAGTATTTT.